Sequencing of this TCR beta chain was carried out in a study of CD8 T cells in Susac syndrome. Random hexamers were used to reverse transcribe an amount of about 0.45 to 1 ug RNA. TCRdb redid the calling of the immunoSEQ multiplex PCR reads with MiXCR, one entry per CDR3 protein. Of 130,000 or so distinct CDR3 sequences listed, approximately 95% are singletons. The CDR3 sequence is 14 residues long. From germline, CDR1 is DFQATT and CDR2 SNEGSKA (reference sequence). The junction had 8 bases not matched to a gene; V was cut back by 6 bases and J by 1 base. The table lists this clonotype with a count of one.

This TCR derives from a human donor with multiple sclerosis. Material: CD4+ T cells from PBMCs. The chain has TRBV20-1 and TRBJ2-5; 7 bases match TRBD2. CDR3 DNA: TGCAGTGCCACGGGGAGGGGTACCCAAGAGACCCAGTACTTC. It encodes CSATGRGTQETQYF.